A selection of T cell receptor beta chains follows, all from one sample in a study of blood T cell repertoires in COVID-19. Sequenced by immunoSEQ multiplex PCR; TCRdb stores in-frame clones only, minus some. This table has around 70,000 clones, roughly 78% appearing once. Sample: peripheral blood. These receptors all stem from a man between 60 and 75 years old with active or convalescent COVID-19. Each CDR3 is given with its conserved first and last residue. The order of the fields is clone size, J gene, D gene, V gene, CDR3 DNA, CDR3 protein. The D gene is left open where the match is weak. Clone sizes are given selectively: once, few, many, or a class where the clone is expanded.

size: .; J: TRBJ2-1; D: .; V: TRBV7-2; DNA: TGTGCCAGCACCTCTAGCCCGTCAAAACTGGGGCAGTTCTTC; CDR3: CASTSSPSKLGQFF
size: .; J: TRBJ1-3; D: .; V: TRBV7-6; DNA: TGTGCCAGCAGCTTAGAGCGCCGAAACACCATATATTTT; CDR3: CASSLERRNTIYF
size: once; J: TRBJ2-5; D: TRBD2; V: TRBV2; DNA: TGTGCCAGCACCGTGGGGGGGGGCCAAGAGACCCAGTACTTC; CDR3: CASTVGGGQETQYF
size: .; J: TRBJ2-6; D: TRBD1; V: TRBV2; DNA: TGTGCCAGCGACAGGGAGACCAACGTCCTGACTTTC; CDR3: CASDRETNVLTF
size: .; J: TRBJ1-4; D: .; V: TRBV3-1/TRBV3-2; DNA: TGTGCCAGCAGCCTTTCTGAGGGCGGCGAAAAACTGTTTTTT; CDR3: CASSLSEGGEKLFF
size: few; J: TRBJ1-1; D: .; V: TRBV3-1/TRBV3-2; DNA: TGTGCCAGCAGCCAATTAACGGGGTACACTGAAGCTTTCTTT; CDR3: CASSQLTGYTEAFF
size: once; J: TRBJ2-7; D: TRBD1; V: TRBV7-9; DNA: TGTGCCAGCAGCTTCCTGGGTGGGGGACAGGACCTTTTCTACGAGCAGTACTTC; CDR3: CASSFLGGGQDLFYEQYF
size: .; J: TRBJ1-1; D: .; V: TRBV4-1; DNA: TGCGCCAGCAGCGCACGTTCCCTTCAGGTGAACACTGAAGCTTTCTTT; CDR3: CASSARSLQVNTEAFF
size: .; J: TRBJ2-1; D: TRBD1; V: TRBV14; DNA: TGTGCCAGCAGCCATCACGGGACAGCCTACAATGAGCAGTTCTTC; CDR3: CASSHHGTAYNEQFF
size: .; J: TRBJ1-1; D: TRBD1; V: TRBV2; DNA: TGTGCCAGCATGAGGGGGCGCCGGGACACTGAAGCTTTCTTT; CDR3: CASMRGRRDTEAFF
size: .; J: TRBJ1-1; D: TRBD1; V: TRBV28; DNA: TGTGCCAGCAGCCGGAACAGGGGGTGGAACACTGAAGCTTTCTTT; CDR3: CASSRNRGWNTEAFF
size: .; J: TRBJ2-4; D: .; V: TRBV28; DNA: TGTGCCAGCAGTACCGGTGAGGGGGACCCTAACATTCAGTACTTC; CDR3: CASSTGEGDPNIQYF
size: .; J: TRBJ2-7; D: .; V: TRBV7-3; DNA: TGTGCCAGCAGCCGCGTAGAGGGCTACGAGCAGTACTTC; CDR3: CASSRVEGYEQYF
size: .; J: TRBJ1-6; D: .; V: TRBV2; DNA: TGTGCCAGCAGTGTTAAGAGCTCCTATAATTCACCCCTCCACTTT; CDR3: CASSVKSSYNSPLHF
size: .; J: TRBJ2-3; D: .; V: TRBV24-1; DNA: TGTGCCACCAGTGACCGACACAGGGATTTATTAGATACGCAGTATTTT; CDR3: CATSDRHRDLLDTQYF
size: .; J: TRBJ2-3; D: .; V: TRBV9; DNA: TGTGCCAGCAGCGCCCTCGGGACTCCTAGCACAGATACGCAGTATTTT; CDR3: CASSALGTPSTDTQYF
size: .; J: TRBJ2-3; D: TRBD1; V: TRBV5-1; DNA: TGCGCCAGCAGCGTATGGGACAGGCTAAGAGATACGCAGTATTTT; CDR3: CASSVWDRLRDTQYF
size: .; J: TRBJ2-1; D: TRBD1; V: TRBV5-1; DNA: TGCGCCAGCAGCTTAGGACAGGGGGACTACAATGAGCAGTTCTTC; CDR3: CASSLGQGDYNEQFF
size: .; J: TRBJ1-4; D: .; V: TRBV14; DNA: TGTGCCAGCAGCCAACCCACACGGACATGGCTTGGAAAACTGTTTTTT; CDR3: CASSQPTRTWLGKLFF
size: .; J: TRBJ2-3; D: TRBD1; V: TRBV4-1; DNA: TGCGCCAGCAGCCAAGGGGACAGCCGAGGGGCAGATACGCAGTATTTT; CDR3: CASSQGDSRGADTQYF
size: .; J: TRBJ2-5; D: TRBD2; V: TRBV7-2; DNA: TGTGCCAGCCAGTTGGGACTATCCCAAGAGACCCAGTACTTC; CDR3: CASQLGLSQETQYF
size: .; J: TRBJ1-3; D: TRBD1; V: TRBV9; DNA: TGTGCCAGCAGCCCAGGACAGGGCCTTGGAAACACCATATATTTT; CDR3: CASSPGQGLGNTIYF
size: once; J: TRBJ2-1; D: TRBD2; V: TRBV4-2; DNA: TGTGCCAGCAGCCAGTTTATACTAGCGGGGGGGCAATACAATGAGCAGTTCTTC; CDR3: CASSQFILAGGQYNEQFF
size: .; J: TRBJ2-7; D: .; V: TRBV27; DNA: TGTGCCAGCAGCCCTCAGGGACTTTCCTACGAGCAGTACTTC; CDR3: CASSPQGLSYEQYF
size: .; J: TRBJ2-1; D: .; V: TRBV3-1/TRBV3-2; DNA: TGTGCCAGCAGCCCGAGGGCAAGCTCCTACAATGAGCAGTTCTTC; CDR3: CASSPRASSYNEQFF
size: .; J: TRBJ1-2; D: TRBD1; V: TRBV19; DNA: TGTGCCAGTAGTACCGGACAGGGGGAGAGTGGCTACACCTTC; CDR3: CASSTGQGESGYTF
size: .; J: TRBJ2-1; D: .; V: TRBV28; DNA: TGTGCCAGCAGTGCGGGGTACCATGAGCAGTTCTTC; CDR3: CASSAGYHEQFF
size: .; J: TRBJ1-5; D: TRBD1; V: TRBV2; DNA: TGTGCCAGCAGTTTAACCACCGGGACAGGGCGAAGCAATCAGCCCCAGCATTTT; CDR3: CASSLTTGTGRSNQPQHF
size: .; J: TRBJ2-7; D: TRBD1; V: TRBV9; DNA: TGTGCCAGCAGCGCCACGGGACAGGATACCTACGAGCAGTACTTC; CDR3: CASSATGQDTYEQYF
size: .; J: TRBJ2-2; D: .; V: TRBV10-3; DNA: TGTGCCATCAGTGAGGCCTTTTCGGACACCGGGGAGCTGTTTTTT; CDR3: CAISEAFSDTGELFF
size: many; J: TRBJ2-7; D: TRBD2; V: TRBV28; DNA: TGTGCCAGCAGTGCCATGACTAGCGCCGATTCTTACGAGCAGTACTTC; CDR3: CASSAMTSADSYEQYF
size: .; J: TRBJ2-1; D: TRBD2; V: TRBV3-1/TRBV3-2; DNA: TGTGCCAGCAGCCAAGCGGCCCGGGGTAGCGGGGGGGTGTATGAGCAGTTCTTC; CDR3: CASSQAARGSGGVYEQFF
size: .; J: TRBJ1-2; D: .; V: TRBV9; DNA: TGTGCCAGCAGCGTAGCCCGGTCCGGGGATGACTATGGCTACACCTTC; CDR3: CASSVARSGDDYGYTF
size: .; J: TRBJ1-5; D: TRBD1; V: TRBV2; DNA: TGTGCCAGCAGCGGGACAGGGAACAGCCAGCCCCAGCATTTT; CDR3: CASSGTGNSQPQHF
size: few; J: TRBJ1-2; D: .; V: TRBV5-6; DNA: TGTGCCAGCAGCTCGCAGGAGGTCTATGGCTACACCTTC; CDR3: CASSSQEVYGYTF
size: .; J: TRBJ2-2; D: TRBD1; V: TRBV10-3; DNA: TGTGCCATCGGAACAGGGGTGGACACCGGGGAGCTGTTTTTT; CDR3: CAIGTGVDTGELFF
size: .; J: TRBJ2-7; D: TRBD2; V: TRBV6-2/TRBV6-3; DNA: TGTGCCAGCAGTTACGCCACTCCGGGGGGTTCCTACGAGCAGTACTTC; CDR3: CASSYATPGGSYEQYF
size: .; J: TRBJ1-3; D: .; V: TRBV7-9; DNA: TGTGCCAGCAGCTTGGGATCCGGGAGCTCTGGAAACACCATATATTTT; CDR3: CASSLGSGSSGNTIYF
size: .; J: TRBJ2-1; D: .; V: TRBV5-4; DNA: TGTGCCAGCAAAGGGACTTTTGGGGCCGGGCACAATGAGCAGTTCTTC; CDR3: CASKGTFGAGHNEQFF
size: .; J: TRBJ2-6; D: .; V: TRBV11-2; DNA: TGTGCCAGCAGCTTAGAGGTGGGGCGTGGGGCCAACGTCCTGACTTTC; CDR3: CASSLEVGRGANVLTF
size: .; J: TRBJ2-5; D: .; V: TRBV2; DNA: TGTGCCAGCAGTGGGACAGCCCAAGAGACCCAGTACTTC; CDR3: CASSGTAQETQYF
size: .; J: TRBJ2-7; D: TRBD1; V: TRBV10-2; DNA: TGCGCCAGCAACCGAGGACAGGCCTCCTACGAGCAGTACTTC; CDR3: CASNRGQASYEQYF
size: .; J: TRBJ2-3; D: .; V: TRBV7-9; DNA: TGTGCCAGCAGCCCAGGGGGGAGCACAGATACGCAGTATTTT; CDR3: CASSPGGSTDTQYF
size: .; J: TRBJ2-7; D: .; V: TRBV7-8; DNA: TGTGCCAGCAGCTTCCCGGTTGGTGAGCAGTACTTC; CDR3: CASSFPVGEQYF
size: .; J: TRBJ2-3; D: .; V: TRBV5-1; DNA: TGCGCCAGCAGCTTGGGCGGGTTGGTTTCAGATACGCAGTATTTT; CDR3: CASSLGGLVSDTQYF
size: .; J: TRBJ1-2; D: TRBD1; V: TRBV5-5; DNA: TGTGCCAGCAGCTTGACAGGGGAGGATGGCTACACCTTC; CDR3: CASSLTGEDGYTF
size: .; J: TRBJ1-4; D: TRBD1; V: TRBV5-6; DNA: TGTGCCAGCAGCTTATTCGGACAGGGGGCTAATGAAAAACTGTTTTTT; CDR3: CASSLFGQGANEKLFF
size: .; J: TRBJ2-7; D: .; V: TRBV3-1/TRBV3-2; DNA: TGTGCCAGCAGCCAAGGTGGACTCGGAACCTACGAGCAGTACTTC; CDR3: CASSQGGLGTYEQYF
size: .; J: TRBJ2-2; D: TRBD1; V: TRBV24-1; DNA: TGTGCCACCAGTGTACCCAGGGGGCCCGACACCGGGGAGCTGTTTTTT; CDR3: CATSVPRGPDTGELFF
size: .; J: TRBJ1-2; D: .; V: TRBV19; DNA: TGTGCCAGTAGTATAGATTCGGGGAACTATGGCTACACCTTC; CDR3: CASSIDSGNYGYTF
size: .; J: TRBJ1-6; D: TRBD1; V: TRBV11-2; DNA: TGTGCCAGCAGCTTAGCCAGGGGGAATAATTCACCCCTCCACTTT; CDR3: CASSLARGNNSPLHF
size: once; J: TRBJ1-5; D: TRBD1; V: TRBV5-1; DNA: TGCGCCAGCAGCTTGGGACAGGGCGAAAGTAATCAGCCCCAGCATTTT; CDR3: CASSLGQGESNQPQHF